The source of this TCR beta chain is a study of response to subunit inactivated influenza vaccine. V was shortened by 0 bases and J by 1 base, with 10 bases between the two germline ends. This CDR3 contains 16 residues. Germline V gives CDR1 SGHKS, CDR2 YYEKEE (reference sequence). Study observations and caveats: A suggestion made by the authors is that each seasonal influenza vaccination recruits few new T cells.

For this clonotype: Its antigen is undetermined.

TCRdb redid the calling of the RT-PCR reads with MiXCR, one entry per CDR3 protein. Of hundreds of thousands of distinct CDR3 sequences listed, 7.6% are singletons. The sequence was collected from a man aged 50 to 75 who received an inactivated influenza vaccine. The source material was PBMCs from blood, sampled roughly 24 months after vaccination. V and J are TRBV5-5 and TRBJ1-4; possibly TRBD1 for D (5 bases). CDR3 sequence: CASSLVSGLTNEKLFF. In DNA, the CDR3 is TGTGCCAGCAGCTTGGTTTCAGGGTTAACTAATGAAAAACTGTTTTTT.